Shown below are 24 T cell receptor beta chains from a single sample sequenced in a study of PD-1 blockade in classical Hodgkin lymphoma. TCRdb keeps only in-frame clones here, not all; method: immunoSEQ multiplex PCR. The table lists 15,000 to 20,000 clones, roughly 75% of them singletons. The time point: cycle 4 day 1 (C4D1), after more than 5 weeks of nivolumab. Exposure to brentuximab vedotin varied, and each patient had relapsed following autologous stem cell transplantation. Magnetic depletion of unwanted cells isolated CD4+ T cells from thawed PBMCs. Source: CD4+ T cells from blood, taken before the fourth cycle of nivolumab. These receptors came from a human donor with classical Hodgkin lymphoma.

This clone was seen only a few times. V usage is TRBV5-1 and J usage is TRBJ1-6, with 9 bases that match TRBD1. V was pared by 1 base and J by 11 bases, with 10 bases of the junction left unmatched. Germline values: CDR1 SGHRS, CDR2 YFSETQ. The CDR3 is made up of 16 amino acids. As DNA, the CDR3 is TGCGCCAGCAGCTTGAAAAATCCGGGACAGGGTGCACCCCTCCACTTT. This gives the protein CASSLKNPGQGAPLHF.

This sequence joins TRBV19 and TRBJ2-1, with a weak D call TRBD2 (6 bases). Germline V CDR1 and CDR2: LNHDA, SQIVND (reference sequence). Trimming left V 8 bases short and J 7 bases short, with 15 bases between. This CDR3 has 13 amino acids. CDR3 sequence reads: CASANGRQNEQFF. CDR3 bases: TGTGCCAGTGCGAACGGGAGACAAAATGAGCAGTTCTTC. The whole variable domain, filled in from reference TRBV19 and TRBJ2-1, reads DGGITQSPKYLFRKEGQNVTLSCEQNLNHDAMYWYRQDPGQGLRLIYYSQIVNDFQKGDIAEGYSVSREKKESFPLTVTSAQKNPTAFYLCASANGRQNEQFFGPGTRLTVL.

The CDR3 reads CASSSRGGINQPQHF. Written as DNA, the CDR3 is TGTGCCAGCAGTTCGCGGGGGGGGATAAATCAGCCCCAGCATTTT. The rearrangement uses TRBV25-1 and TRBJ1-5, with TRBD1 as a possible D gene (5 bases). V lost 5 bases to trimming and J lost 4 bases, with 15 bases between them. The CDR3 is made up of 15 amino acids. Germline CDR1 MGHDK, CDR2 SYGVNS.

CDR3 DNA sequence: TGTGCCAGCAGTCCTGCGGACAGGGTGAACGAGCAGTACTTC. Amino acids: CASSPADRVNEQYF. The gene calls are TRBV2 and TRBJ2-7, with 8 nucleotides matching TRBD1. V lost 5 bases and J lost 5; bases outside the gene matches: 8. CDR3 length: 14 amino acids. Germline V gives CDR1 SNHLY, CDR2 FYNNEI.

The V and J genes are TRBV5-6 and TRBJ2-7, with 11 bases lining up with TRBD2. The V segment lost 0 bases and the J segment 3 bases; nucleotides outside the gene matches: 2. The CDR3 length is 15 residues. The germline CDR1 and CDR2 sequences are SGHDT and YYEEEE. CDR3 in amino acids: CASSLGTSGGYEQYV. In nucleotides, the CDR3 is TGTGCCAGCAGCTTGGGAACTAGCGGGGGCTACGAGCAGTACGTC.

The gene calls are TRBV5-1 and TRBJ1-5, with a tentative D call TRBD1 (5 bases). Germline CDR1 and CDR2: SGHRS and YFSETQ. Trimming took off 0 bases at V and 2 bases at J, with 12 bases between the two ends. The CDR3 is 16 amino acids. The CDR3 sequence is CASSLVPGLGNQPQHF. CDR3 bases: TGCGCCAGCAGCTTGGTTCCAGGGCTTGGCAATCAGCCCCAGCATTTT.

The chain is built from TRBV19 and TRBJ2-3; 7 bases are a match to TRBD1. Germline CDR1 reads LNHDA; CDR2 reads SQIVND (reference sequence). This CDR3 is 15 amino acids long. Trimming removed 4 bases from V and 3 bases from J; junction bases left unmatched: 7. The CDR3: CASSSTGAGTDTQYF. The CDR3 DNA reads as TGTGCCAGTAGTAGTACAGGGGCAGGTACAGATACGCAGTATTTT.

With respect to this clone: The junction departs from germline at one end; a sequencing error may be responsible. The chain joins TRBV6-4 to TRBJ1-4, with D possibly matching TRBD1 (5 bases). CDR3 size: 11 residues. Germline V gene sequence: CDR1 MRHNA, CDR2 SNTAGT. CDR3 nucleotides: TGCCCCCATTGGGGGAGTGAAAAACTGTTTTTT. Its translation is CPHWGSEKLFF.

V and J are TRBV1 and TRBJ2-7; the table's D call, TRBD1, has no DNA check behind it. TRBV1 is shown as a pseudogene. This CDR3 contains 18 residues. CDR3 DNA: TGCACCAGCAGCCAAGACCACAGGGCGTTTCCCTCGCCCTACGAGCAGTACGTC. Residues: CTSSQDHRAFPSPYEQYV.

The rearrangement links TRBV10-3 to TRBJ2-1; tentatively, D is TRBD2 (6 bases). The germline CDR1 and CDR2 sequences are ENHRY and SYGVKD. The V and J ends lost 3 bases and 9 bases respectively, with 9 bases between them. This CDR3 comprises 12 residues. This CDR3 is CAISDRLGEQFF. The DNA for the CDR3 is TGTGCCATCAGTGACAGACTAGGTGAGCAGTTCTTC.

The V and J genes are TRBV18 and TRBJ2-1; D is perhaps TRBD2 (6 bases). Germline V CDR1 and CDR2: KGHSH, LQKENI. The CDR3 is 15 residues long. The V end was cut by 6 bases, the J end by 0 bases, with 12 bases between. CDR3 loop: CASSSTGDSYNEQFF. CDR3 nucleotide sequence: TGTGCCAGCTCTAGTACGGGGGACTCCTACAATGAGCAGTTCTTC.

V usage is TRBV5-6 and J usage is TRBJ1-2; D remains unclear. CDR3 length: 14 residues. Germline V gene sequence: CDR1 SGHDT, CDR2 YYEEEE. V lost 0 bases and J lost 0, with 6 bases in between. The CDR3 reads CASSLGKPNYGYTF. DNA of the CDR3: TGTGCCAGCAGCTTGGGCAAACCTAACTATGGCTACACCTTC.

CDR3 residues: CASSLALETQYF. In DNA, the CDR3 is TGCGCCAGCAGCTTGGCCCTTGAGACCCAGTACTTC. The chain couples TRBV5-1 to TRBJ2-5; unclear D gene. Germline CDR1 and CDR2: SGHRS and YFSETQ. The ends were cut back, 0 bases at V and 5 bases at J, with 5 bases in the middle. CDR3 size: 12 residues.

In this sample, this clone turned up a few times. V gene TRBV14 combines with J gene TRBJ1-6; D not certain. The germline CDR1 and CDR2 sequences are SGHDN and FVKESK. The ends were cut back, 2 bases at V and 8 bases at J, with 4 bases in the middle. The CDR3 consists of 12 residues. The CDR3 sequence: CASSQSYSPLHF. DNA of the CDR3: TGTGCCAGCAGCCAATCCTATTCACCCCTCCACTTT.

The V and J genes are TRBV14 and TRBJ2-5; 9 positions agree with TRBD1. Germline V gene sequence: CDR1 SGHDN, CDR2 FVKESK. The CDR3 is 15 residues long. V lost 4 bases, J lost 5 bases, and 8 bases stayed unmatched. CDR3 nucleotide sequence: TGTGCCAGCAGCCGATGGACAGGGGAGAGGGAGACCCAGTACTTC. Amino acids: CASSRWTGERETQYF.

J is TRBJ1-1 and V is TRBV20-1; D ambiguous. The CDR3 contains 10 residues. The germline gives CDR1 DFQATT, CDR2 SNEGSKA (reference sequence). Trimming pared 4 bases from V and 6 bases from J, leaving 6 bases between. The CDR3 DNA is TGCAGTGCTAAGGTGGCTGAAGCTTTCTTT. Protein sequence: CSAKVAEAFF.

The CDR3 spells CASSLVRAGNTIYF. For the CDR3, the DNA is TGTGCCAGCAGCTTGGTGAGGGCTGGAAACACCATATATTTT. V gene TRBV5-6 combines with J gene TRBJ1-3; D remains ambiguous. The length of the CDR3 is 14 residues. Per germline, CDR1 SGHDT and CDR2 YYEEEE. With 0 bases removed from V and 2 bases from J, the gap between germline ends came to 6 bases.

This clone was counted only a few times. The chain employs TRBV11-3 and TRBJ2-1, with 14 bases lining up with TRBD2. V dropped 6 bases and J dropped 8; count of bases not matched to a gene: 15. CDR3 length equals 18 residues. Germline V gives CDR1 SGHNT, CDR2 YENEEA. The CDR3 sequence is CASSLQPPGLAGAHEQFF. For the CDR3, the DNA is TGTGCCAGCAGTCTGCAACCCCCGGGACTAGCGGGAGCCCATGAGCAGTTCTTC.

The J gene is TRBJ1-2, the V gene TRBV29-1; the D is unclear. From germline, CDR1 is SQVTM and CDR2 ANQGSEA. The V end lost 7 bases, the J end lost 4 bases, and 16 bases lay between the germline ends. The CDR3 length is 13 residues. The CDR3 DNA follows: TGCAGCGCCTACCCCTTAAGTCCCTATGGCTACACCTTC. Protein sequence: CSAYPLSPYGYTF. Complete variable domain (other parts from reference TRBV29-1 and TRBJ1-2): SAVISQKPSRDICQRGTSLTIQCQVDSQVTMMFWYRQQPGQSLTLIATANQGSEATYESGFVIDKFPISRPNLTFSTLTVSNMSPEDSSIYLCSAYPLSPYGYTFGSGTRLTVV.

This clone was observed a single time. V and J are TRBV6-5 and TRBJ2-6; perhaps TRBD1 as D (6 bases). This CDR3 has 15 amino acids. Trimming took 10 bases from V and 2 from J, leaving 15 bases between them. Germline-derived CDR1 and CDR2 are MNHEY and SVGAGI. The CDR3 bases are TGTGCCATCGCCCAGGGGTCCACTGGGGCCAACGTCCTGACTTTC. Translation: CAIAQGSTGANVLTF.

The V gene is TRBV4-3, the J gene TRBJ2-3; 8 nucleotides agree with TRBD2. Trimming took 2 bases from V and 6 from J; bases not matched to a gene: 7. The germline V gene has CDR1 LGHNA and CDR2 YSLEER. The CDR3 is made up of 15 amino acids. The CDR3: CASSQSLAGSDTQYF. The CDR3 DNA reads TGCGCCAGCAGCCAATCGCTAGCGGGTTCTGATACGCAGTATTTT.

In this sample, this clone turned up once. The chain recombines TRBV5-1 with TRBJ2-1; 14 nucleotides line up with TRBD2. CDR1 is SGHRS and CDR2 is YFSETQ in the germline V gene. The CDR3 contains 15 residues. V trimming: 4 bases; J trimming: 8 bases; junction bases outside the gene matches: 5. CDR3 sequence: CASSIGLAGGYEQFF. The DNA of the CDR3 is TGCGCCAGCAGCATAGGACTAGCGGGGGGATATGAGCAGTTCTTC. Full variable domain (rest looked up from reference TRBV5-1 and TRBJ2-1): KAGVTQTPRYLIKTRGQQVTLSCSPISGHRSVSWYQQTPGQGLQFLFEYFSETQRNKGNFPGRFSGRQFSNSRSEMNVSTLELGDSALYLCASSIGLAGGYEQFFGPGTRLTVL.

This chain links TRBV12-5 with TRBJ2-7, with 9 bases that match TRBD1. Germline-derived CDR1 and CDR2 are LGHNT and FRNRAP. The trim removed 0 bases at V and 4 bases at J, leaving 19 bases unmatched. The CDR3 runs to 20 residues. Here the CDR3 DNA reads TGTGCTAGTGGTTTGGTACTTGCTTCGACAGGGGGTATGGGGATATACGAGCAGTACTTC. It yields the protein CASGLVLASTGGMGIYEQYF.

The chain is built from TRBV28 and TRBJ2-1; unclear D gene. The CDR3 consists of 15 residues. Germline lookup yields CDR1 MDHEN and CDR2 SYDVKM. V dropped 2 bases and J dropped 2 bases, with 10 bases sitting between them. CDR3 in DNA: TGTGCCAGCAGTTTAGAGCAGTCCGCCTACAATGAGCAGTTCTTC. Translating gives CASSLEQSAYNEQFF.